Shown below are 26 T cell receptor beta chains from a single sample sequenced in a study of T cell repertoires in cytomegalovirus infection. One entry per CDR3 protein results from TCRdb running MiXCR on the reads. The table records under 350,000 distinct CDR3 sequences, roughly a tenth of them present only once. The specimen sequenced was PBMCs. The receptors originated from a human donor in good health (CMV status not recorded). Some clones in this sample may be carry-over from other donors' samples.

This clonotype was picked up many times. The CDR3 loop reads CSARENAGDGYTF. CDR3 DNA: TGCAGTGCTAGAGAGAATGCCGGGGACGGCTACACCTTC. The genes are TRBV20-1 and TRBJ1-2; possibly TRBD1 for D (5 bases). CDR3 length: 13 residues. V was trimmed by 0 bases and J by 8 bases, leaving 13 bases between them. Germline V gene sequence: CDR1 DFQATT, CDR2 SNEGSKA (reference sequence).

This clonotype was seen many times. The rearrangement joins TRBV4-2 to TRBJ1-1, with TRBD1 identical over 11 bases. CDR1 is LGHNA, CDR2 YNFKEQ, per germline. Unmatched junction bases numbered 8, after V lost 3 bases and J lost 5 bases. The CDR3 extends over 16 amino acids. CDR3: CASSQVAGTGGTEAFF. As DNA, the CDR3 is TGTGCCAGCAGCCAGGTCGCCGGGACAGGGGGGACTGAAGCTTTCTTT.

At least ten counts were recorded for this clonotype. The chain recombines TRBV4-3 with TRBJ2-1; TRBD1 aligns across 10 bases. This CDR3 region has 15 residues. Trimming removed 4 bases from V and 2 bases from J; junction bases left unmatched: 2. Germline V gene lookup returns CDR1 LGHNA and CDR2 YSLEER. The CDR3 bases are TGCGCCAGCAGCCTGACAGGGGGCGCCTACAATGAGCAGTTCTTC. Its protein product is CASSLTGGAYNEQFF.

This clonotype was counted at least ten times. The chain recombines TRBV29-1 with TRBJ1-1; TRBD1 is a possible D gene (5 bases). Germline lookup yields CDR1 SQVTM and CDR2 ANQGSEA. The CDR3 runs to 10 residues. The CDR3 bases are TGCAGTACCGGGCCCAGGGACGCTTTCTTT. Translation: CSTGPRDAFF.

This clonotype was observed many times. The rearrangement joins TRBV2 to TRBJ2-7; D may be TRBD1 (6 bases). V shed 0 bases and J shed 4 bases, with 13 bases lying between them. Germline CDR1 is SNHLY and CDR2 is FYNNEI. The CDR3 runs to 15 residues. The CDR3 spells CASSEALWTEYEQYV. The DNA of the CDR3 is TGTGCCAGCAGTGAAGCGCTCTGGACAGAATACGAGCAGTACGTC.

This clonotype was seen repeatedly, ten times or more. The chain couples TRBV7-2 to TRBJ2-3, with TRBD2 as a possible D gene (6 bases). The V gene lost 5 bases and the J gene lost 2 bases, with 8 bases spanning the gap. The germline V gene has CDR1 SGHTA and CDR2 FQGNSA. CDR3 length: 13 residues. The CDR3 sequence: CASSPGDTDTQYF. The CDR3 region has the DNA TGTGCCAGCAGCCCGGGAGACACAGATACGCAGTATTTT.

Ten or more counts support this clonotype. The chain couples TRBV6-1 to TRBJ2-6; no clear D. This CDR3 has 15 residues. The V gene lost 11 bases and the J gene lost 2 bases, with 16 bases spanning the gap. The germline gives CDR1 MNHNS, CDR2 SASEGT. CDR3 coding DNA: TGTGCCGCCTCCTCGGCGAGTGCTGGGGCCAACGTCCTGACTTTC. Translating gives CAASSASAGANVLTF.

This clonotype was observed at least ten times. J is TRBJ2-7 and V is TRBV20-1; possibly TRBD1 for D (5 bases). CDR3 length equals 12 residues. Germline assignment: CDR1 DFQATT and CDR2 SNEGSKA (reference sequence). V was shortened by 5 bases and J by 0 bases, with 8 bases between the two germline ends. CDR3 protein: CSALGASYEQYV. The CDR3 nucleotides read TGCAGTGCTCTTGGGGCCTCCTACGAGCAGTACGTC.

This clonotype showed up many times. J is TRBJ1-1 and V is TRBV20-1; 8 nucleotides agree with TRBD1. The CDR3 consists of 14 residues. The germline V gene encodes CDR1 DFQATT and CDR2 SNEGSKA (reference sequence). J lost 3 bases, V lost 5 bases, and 8 bases had no gene match. The CDR3: CSAGQGSGDTEAFF. CDR3 coding DNA: TGCAGTGCTGGACAGGGAAGCGGGGACACTGAAGCTTTCTTT.

V usage is TRBV12-3 or TRBV12-4 and J usage is TRBJ1-1; possible D gene TRBD1, 6 bases. This CDR3 is 13 amino acids long. The V end lost 2 bases, the J end lost 8 bases, and 12 bases lay between the germline ends. The CDR3: CASSLKVQGEAFF. Here the CDR3 DNA reads TGTGCCAGCAGTTTAAAAGTTCAGGGGGAAGCTTTCTTT.

This clonotype was observed a few times. The gene calls are TRBV20-1 and TRBJ1-1, with a weak D call TRBD1 (6 bases). The CDR3 runs 16 residues. In germline, CDR1 is DFQATT, CDR2 SNEGSKA (reference sequence). V was clipped by 1 base and J by 3 bases, with 18 bases between them. In nucleotides, the CDR3 is TGCAGTGCTAGAGGGGGGGACACCCAGAGGGACACTGAAGCTTTCTTT. It specifies CSARGGDTQRDTEAFF.

This clonotype has at least ten counts. The rearrangement uses TRBV28 and TRBJ2-2, with TRBD1 identical over 9 bases. Germline V gene sequence: CDR1 MDHEN, CDR2 SYDVKM. The CDR3 length is 13 residues. In DNA form, the CDR3 reads TGTATTACGGGACAGGGAATCACCGGGGAGCTGTTTTTT. Translated: CITGQGITGELFF. The full variable domain, with the rest looked up from reference TRBV28 and TRBJ2-2, is DVKVTQSSRYLVKRTGEKVFLECVQDMDHENMFWYRQDPGLGLRLIYFSYDVKMKEKGDIPEGYSVSREKKERFSLILESASTNQTSMYLCITGQGITGELFFGEGSRLTVL.

This clonotype showed up many times. The chain carries TRBV12-3 or TRBV12-4 and TRBJ1-1; maybe TRBD1 (5 bases). Trimming removed 3 bases from V and 5 bases from J, with 10 bases in between. The CDR3 runs 13 residues. For the CDR3, the DNA is TGTGCCAGCAGTTTCGCAGGGAGGACTGAAGCTTTCTTT. Its protein is CASSFAGRTEAFF.

This clonotype was observed many times. The chain links TRBV12-3 or TRBV12-4 to TRBJ2-2, with D tentatively TRBD1 (5 bases). The CDR3 consists of 14 residues. V lost 7 bases to trimming and J lost 5 bases, with 14 bases between them. In DNA form, the CDR3 reads TGTGCCAGCACCAGCGTGGGGCGAACCGGGGAGCTGTTTTTT. Translation gives CASTSVGRTGELFF.

This clonotype was seen repeatedly, ten times or more. J is TRBJ1-1 and V is TRBV20-1; 7 bases match TRBD1. V shed 0 bases, J shed 6 bases, and the junction held 16 bases outside the gene matches. The CDR3 contains 17 residues. Germline lookup yields CDR1 DFQATT and CDR2 SNEGSKA (reference sequence). CDR3 DNA sequence: TGCAGTGCTAGAGATAGAGGTCACAGGGGCACTTTTGCTGAAGCTTTCTTT. Translated: CSARDRGHRGTFAEAFF.

The chain couples TRBV9 to TRBJ2-1, with D possibly called TRBD1 or TRBD2 (5 bases each). Trimming took off 3 bases at V and 3 bases at J, with 19 bases between the two ends. The CDR3 has 17 residues. Germline assignment: CDR1 SGDLS and CDR2 YYNGEE. DNA of the CDR3: TGTGCCAGCAGCGGCAATCCGGGACGAACTAGCTACAATGAGCAGTTCTTC. Amino acids: CASSGNPGRTSYNEQFF.

This clonotype came up many times. The rearrangement joins TRBV7-8 to TRBJ2-7, with D possibly TRBD2 on 5 matching bases. The V and J ends lost 6 bases and 0 bases respectively, with 9 bases between them. The V gene's germline CDR1 is SGHVS and CDR2 FQNEAQ. CDR3 size: 13 residues. CDR3 sequence: CASSQRSSYEQYV. For the CDR3, the DNA is TGTGCCAGCAGTCAGCGGAGCTCCTACGAGCAGTACGTC.

The chain links TRBV6-2 or TRBV6-3 to TRBJ1-2, with D unclear. Germline lookup yields CDR1 MNHEY and CDR2 SVGEGT. Trimming took off 0 bases at V and 4 bases at J, with 9 bases between the two ends. The CDR3 runs to 14 residues. The CDR3 DNA is TGTGCCAGCAGTTACTCCGGGATCTTCTATGGCTACACCTTC. Encoded protein: CASSYSGIFYGYTF.

There are many counts of this clonotype. The V and J genes are TRBV20-1 and TRBJ2-2, with 12 positions matching TRBD1. Looked up from germline, CDR1 is DFQATT and CDR2 is SNEGSKA (reference sequence). The CDR3 runs to 15 residues. Losses at the gene ends were 5 bases for V and 9 bases for J; bases not matched to a gene: 10. The CDR3 sequence: CSAYSRDRGLRELFF. CDR3 coding DNA: TGCAGTGCTTACTCCCGGGACAGGGGGCTTCGGGAGCTGTTTTTT.

This clonotype was counted between two and nine times. This rearrangement joins TRBV12-3 or TRBV12-4 to TRBJ2-3; 12 bases line up with TRBD2. This CDR3 spans 15 amino acids. V lost 6 bases to trimming and J lost 2 bases; unmatched junction nucleotides: 3. CDR3 coding DNA: TGTGCCAGCAGGCGACTAGCGGGGGACACAGATACGCAGTATTTT. This codes for CASRRLAGDTDTQYF.

This clonotype came up a few times. The CDR3 DNA is TGTGCCAGCAGCCCCCCGACGGCATACAATGAGCAGTTCTTC. It is translated as CASSPPTAYNEQFF. The V and J genes are TRBV7-3 and TRBJ2-1; D is undetermined. The CDR3 is 14 amino acids. Trimming removed 5 bases from V and 4 bases from J, with 12 bases in between. Germline CDR1 is SGHTA and CDR2 is FQGTGA.

This clonotype was detected ten times or more. The chain recombines TRBV20-1 with TRBJ2-7; no clear D. V lost 4 bases and J 2 bases, leaving 12 bases between the germline ends. CDR3 length equals 13 residues. Germline V lookup: CDR1 DFQATT, CDR2 SNEGSKA (reference sequence). Here the CDR3 reads CSAKGPYAYEQYV. The CDR3 nucleotides are TGCAGTGCTAAGGGCCCCTACGCCTACGAGCAGTACGTC.

This clonotype was detected ten times or more. J is TRBJ2-5 and V is TRBV28; TRBD1 agrees at 8 bases. Per the germline V gene, CDR1 is MDHEN and CDR2 is SYDVKM. V shed 5 bases and J 5 bases; nucleotides not matched to a gene: 10. This CDR3 has 15 amino acids. CDR3 bases: TGTGCCAGCAGTACCCGACAGGGGCTGAGTGAGACCCAGTACTTC. This sequence encodes CASSTRQGLSETQYF.

This clonotype was observed many times. The V gene is TRBV6-2 or TRBV6-3, the J gene TRBJ2-7; 7 nucleotides agree with TRBD1. The length of the CDR3 is 15 residues. From germline, CDR1 is MNHEY and CDR2 SVGEGT. Trimming at V came to 5 bases and at J to 3 bases, leaving 10 bases not matched to a gene. The CDR3 bases are TGTGCCAGCAGTACCCCATCGACAGGGAGCTACGAGCAGTACGTC. Protein product: CASSTPSTGSYEQYV.

This clonotype was recorded many times. The V call is TRBV7-8, the J call TRBJ2-1; 9 bases are shared with TRBD1. The CDR3 is 16 residues long. Germline lookup yields CDR1 SGHVS and CDR2 FQNEAQ. V trimming: 4 bases; J trimming: 8 bases; junction bases outside the gene matches: 12. In nucleotides, the CDR3 is TGTGCCAGCAGCTCCCTGGGACAGGGAGGAGTTTATGAGCAGTTCTTC. Its protein product is CASSSLGQGGVYEQFF.

This clonotype was observed many times. This rearrangement joins TRBV14 to TRBJ1-1, with D tentatively TRBD1 (5 bases). Per the germline V gene, CDR1 is SGHDN and CDR2 is FVKESK. The V gene lost 4 bases and the J gene lost 8 bases, with 14 bases spanning the gap. This CDR3 has 13 amino acids. CDR3 in amino acids: CASSPRVKGEAFF. CDR3 nucleotides: TGTGCCAGCAGCCCTCGGGTGAAGGGGGAAGCTTTCTTT.